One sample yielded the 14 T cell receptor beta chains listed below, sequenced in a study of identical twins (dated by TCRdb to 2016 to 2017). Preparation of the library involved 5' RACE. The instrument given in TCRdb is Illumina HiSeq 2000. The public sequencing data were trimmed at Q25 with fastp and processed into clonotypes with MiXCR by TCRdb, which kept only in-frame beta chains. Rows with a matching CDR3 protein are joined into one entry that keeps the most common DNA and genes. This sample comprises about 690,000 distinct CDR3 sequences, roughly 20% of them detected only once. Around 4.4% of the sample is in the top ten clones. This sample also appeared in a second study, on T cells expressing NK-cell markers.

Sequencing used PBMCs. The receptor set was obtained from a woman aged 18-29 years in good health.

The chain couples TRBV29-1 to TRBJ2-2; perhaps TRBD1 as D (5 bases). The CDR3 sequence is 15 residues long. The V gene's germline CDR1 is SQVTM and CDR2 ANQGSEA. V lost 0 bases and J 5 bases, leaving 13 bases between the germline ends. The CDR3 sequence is CSVEDPAKGTGELFF. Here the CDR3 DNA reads TGCAGCGTTGAAGATCCGGCGAAGGGGACCGGGGAGCTGTTTTTT.

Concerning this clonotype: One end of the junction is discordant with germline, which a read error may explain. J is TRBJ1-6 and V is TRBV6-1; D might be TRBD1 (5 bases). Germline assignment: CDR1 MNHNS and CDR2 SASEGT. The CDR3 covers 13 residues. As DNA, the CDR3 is TGTGCCAGCAGAGAAGCAGGGAGCTCACCCCTCCACTTT. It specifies CASREAGSSPLHF.

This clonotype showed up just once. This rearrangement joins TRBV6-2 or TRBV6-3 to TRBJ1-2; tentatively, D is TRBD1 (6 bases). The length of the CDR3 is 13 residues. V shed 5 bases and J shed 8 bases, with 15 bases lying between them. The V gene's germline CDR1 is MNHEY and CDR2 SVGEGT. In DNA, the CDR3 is TGTGCCAGCAGTGACGACAGGTCGCGAGGCTACACCTTC. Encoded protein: CASSDDRSRGYTF.

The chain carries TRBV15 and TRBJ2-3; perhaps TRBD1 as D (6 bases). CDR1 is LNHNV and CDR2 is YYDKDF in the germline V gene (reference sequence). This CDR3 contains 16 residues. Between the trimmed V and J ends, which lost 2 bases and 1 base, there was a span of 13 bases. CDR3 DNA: TGTGCCACCAGCAGAAGGGGGACCCGCCGCACAGATACGCAGTATTTT. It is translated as CATSRRGTRRTDTQYF.

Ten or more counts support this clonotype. In nucleotides, the CDR3 is TGCGCCAGCAGCCTCCGGAATAACGAGCAGTACTTC. Translating gives CASSLRNNEQYF. The chain is built from TRBV5-1 and TRBJ2-7, with D hard to call. The germline CDR1 and CDR2 sequences are SGHRS and YFSETQ. V lost 4 bases, J lost 5 bases, and 10 bases lay in between. This CDR3 region has 12 residues.

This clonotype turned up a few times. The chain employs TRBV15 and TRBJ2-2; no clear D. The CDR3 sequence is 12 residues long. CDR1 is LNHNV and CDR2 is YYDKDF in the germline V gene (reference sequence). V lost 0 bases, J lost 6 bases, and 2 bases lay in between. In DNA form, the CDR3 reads TGTGCCACCAGCAGAGAACCCGGGGAGCTGTTTTTT. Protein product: CATSREPGELFF.

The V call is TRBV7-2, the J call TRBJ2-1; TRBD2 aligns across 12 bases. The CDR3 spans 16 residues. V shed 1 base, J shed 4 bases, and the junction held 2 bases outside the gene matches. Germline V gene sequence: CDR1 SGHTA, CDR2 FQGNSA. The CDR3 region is CASSLETSGSYNEQFF. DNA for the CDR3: TGTGCCAGCAGCTTAGAGACTAGCGGGAGTTACAATGAGCAGTTCTTC.

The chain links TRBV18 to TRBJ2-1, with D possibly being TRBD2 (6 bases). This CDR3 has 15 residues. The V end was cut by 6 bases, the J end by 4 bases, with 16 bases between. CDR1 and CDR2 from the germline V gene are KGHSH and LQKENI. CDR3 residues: CASSRRRDGYNEQFF. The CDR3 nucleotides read TGTGCCAGCTCTCGTCGGCGGGACGGATACAATGAGCAGTTCTTC.

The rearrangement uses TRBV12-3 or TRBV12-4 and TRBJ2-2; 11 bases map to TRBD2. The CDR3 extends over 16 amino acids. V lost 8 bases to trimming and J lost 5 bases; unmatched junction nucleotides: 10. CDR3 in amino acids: CASWGSGRAITGELFF. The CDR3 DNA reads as TGTGCCAGCTGGGGTAGCGGGAGGGCCATAACCGGGGAGCTGTTTTTT.

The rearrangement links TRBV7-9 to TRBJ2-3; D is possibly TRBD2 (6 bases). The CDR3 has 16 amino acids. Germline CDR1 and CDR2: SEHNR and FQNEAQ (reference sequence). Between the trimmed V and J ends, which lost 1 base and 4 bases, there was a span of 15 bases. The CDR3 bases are TGTGCCAGCAGCTTAGGTCTCGGGGGAGACCCAGATACGCAGTATTTT. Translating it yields CASSLGLGGDPDTQYF.

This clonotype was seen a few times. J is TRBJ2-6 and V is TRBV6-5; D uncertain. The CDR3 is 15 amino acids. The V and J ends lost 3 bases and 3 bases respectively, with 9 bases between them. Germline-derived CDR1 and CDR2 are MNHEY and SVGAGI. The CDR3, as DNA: TGTGCCAGCAGTTATGGGGTAATTGGGGCCAACGTCCTGACTTTC. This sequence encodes CASSYGVIGANVLTF.

The CDR3 region has the DNA TGCGCCAGCAGCTATACAGGGGTCGGACAGCCCCAGCATTTT. Residues: CASSYTGVGQPQHF. This chain uses TRBV4-1 with TRBJ1-5; TRBD1 matches at 7 bases. Germline V CDR1 and CDR2: MGHRA, YSYEKL. CDR3 length: 14 amino acids. V lost 5 bases, J lost 7 bases, and 8 bases stayed unmatched.

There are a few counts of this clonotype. The CDR3 protein is CASSPNINQPQHF. CDR3 DNA sequence: TGTGCCAGCAGTCCCAACATCAATCAGCCCCAGCATTTT. V gene TRBV27 combines with J gene TRBJ1-5; D is unresolved. CDR1 is MNHEY and CDR2 is SMNVEV in the germline V gene (reference sequence). The V and J ends lost 5 bases and 3 bases respectively, with 8 bases between them. The CDR3 length is 13 residues.

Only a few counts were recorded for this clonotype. The CDR3 sequence is CASSYQGEPQHF. The DNA of the CDR3 is TGTGCCAGCAGTTACCAGGGGGAGCCCCAGCATTTT. V usage is TRBV6-2 or TRBV6-3 and J usage is TRBJ1-5, with 7 bases fitting TRBD1. CDR1 and CDR2 from the germline V gene are MNHEY and SVGEGT. This CDR3 has 12 amino acids. The J segment lost 8 bases and the V segment lost 2 bases, leaving 0 bases of the junction unmatched.